A selection of T cell receptor beta chains follows, all from one sample in a study of T cells after yellow fever vaccination. TCRdb passed the 5' RACE reads through MiXCR, listing each CDR3 protein once. The sample holds some 670,000 distinct CDR3 sequences; 9% to 15% are singletons and the top ten take more than 13%. The sample here was PBMCs, taken on the day of the yellow fever booster vaccination. Receptors originate from a man younger than 40 who received the YFV17D yellow fever vaccine. The CDR3 runs from the conserved cysteine through the conserved F or W. D genes are given only for firm matches. Size is omitted from some rows. Given values are once, few, many or a class for expanded clones.

D gene,J gene,clone size,V gene,CDR3 DNA,CDR3 protein
.,TRBJ2-7,.,TRBV14,TGTGCCAGCAGCCAAGGGGTCCAGGAGCAGTACTTC,CASSQGVQEQYF
.,TRBJ2-1,many,TRBV7-3,TGTGCCAGCAGCGCGAGGGGGGACGGCCTGAATGAGCAGTTCTTC,CASSARGDGLNEQFF
.,TRBJ2-3,.,TRBV20-1,TGCAGTGTACCCTCGACCACAGATACGCAGTATTTT,CSVPSTTDTQYF
.,TRBJ1-4,.,TRBV30,TGTGCCTGGAGGGAAGGGGGACACCCTGGGGAAAAACTGTTTTTT,CAWREGGHPGEKLFF
.,TRBJ2-6,few,TRBV10-3,TGTGCCGTCGGACAATCACCCTCTGGGGCCAACGTCCTGACTTTC,CAVGQSPSGANVLTF
TRBD2,TRBJ2-1,.,TRBV7-9,TGTGCCAGCAGTTCGGGTTTACTAGCGGGAGGGATTAATGAGCAGTTCTTC,CASSSGLLAGGINEQFF
TRBD1,TRBJ1-5,.,TRBV12-3/TRBV12-4,TGTACCCTCAGTTCCACATACCGGGACAGGGCGGGCAATCAGCCCCAGCATTTT,CTLSSTYRDRAGNQPQHF
TRBD1,TRBJ2-2,few,TRBV7-9,TGTGCCTGGACAGGGTCGGGGACGAACACCGGGGAGCTGTTTTTT,CAWTGSGTNTGELFF
TRBD1,TRBJ2-5,.,TRBV12-3/TRBV12-4,TGTGCCAGCAGTTCCTCCGGGACAGGGGGGATAGAGACCCAGTACTTC,CASSSSGTGGIETQYF
.,TRBJ2-5,few,TRBV4-2,TGTGCCAGCAGCCGGGACGGGAGTCGGGGAGAGACCCAGTACTTC,CASSRDGSRGETQYF
.,TRBJ2-7,.,TRBV11-2,TGTGCCAGCAGCTCCCCGGTTTACGAGCAGTACTTC,CASSSPVYEQYF
TRBD2,TRBJ2-7,few,TRBV20-1,TGCAGTGCTAGAGATAGGACTAGCGGGAGAATTTACGAGCAGTACTTC,CSARDRTSGRIYEQYF
TRBD2,TRBJ2-3,many,TRBV7-2,TGTGCCAGCAGCTGGAAAGCGGGAGGATCCACAGATACGCAGTATTTT,CASSWKAGGSTDTQYF
TRBD2,TRBJ2-3,few,TRBV11-1,TGTGCCAGCAGCTTCATAGCGGGAGGGCCTCTCGGCACAGATACGCAGTATTTT,CASSFIAGGPLGTDTQYF
.,TRBJ2-3,.,TRBV6-2/TRBV6-3,TGTGCCAGCAGGGATACCACAGATACGCAGTATTTT,CASRDTTDTQYF
TRBD1,TRBJ2-1,few,TRBV20-1,TGCAGTGCTAGCCCAGGGGGCGCGAGGAATGAGCAGTTCTTC,CSASPGGARNEQFF
.,TRBJ2-3,few,TRBV20-1,TGCAGTGCTAGATCCCCTTACCCCGGTACGCAGTATTTT,CSARSPYPGTQYF
.,TRBJ2-3,few,TRBV19,TGTGCCAGTAGACCGGGACCCACAGATACGCAGTATTTT,CASRPGPTDTQYF
.,TRBJ1-1,.,TRBV6-6,TGTGCCAGCAGTTCTCGTACATGGGAAGCTTTCTTT,CASSSRTWEAFF
TRBD2,TRBJ2-3,.,TRBV7-2,TGTGCCAGCAGCAGACTAGCGGGTGGGAGGAGAGATACGCAGTATTTT,CASSRLAGGRRDTQYF
.,TRBJ2-1,many,TRBV10-2,TGCGCCACAGCACTCGACAATGAGCAGTTCTTC,CATALDNEQFF
TRBD1,TRBJ2-7,.,TRBV7-2,TGTGCCAGCAGCACAACAGGGGTGGCCTACGAGCAGTACTTC,CASSTTGVAYEQYF
.,TRBJ1-1,many,TRBV5-1,TGCGCCAGCAGCTTGGGCTCAGGCACTGAAGCTTTCTTT,CASSLGSGTEAFF
.,TRBJ2-5,.,TRBV5-1,TGCGCCAGCAGCCCCGGACGGGCAGGGCGGCAAGAGACCCAGTACTTC,CASSPGRAGRQETQYF
.,TRBJ2-2,few,TRBV20-1,TGCAGTGCTAGGGGACTGCCAGGCACCGGGGAGCTGTTTTTT,CSARGLPGTGELFF
.,TRBJ2-7,few,TRBV5-1,TGCGCCAGCAGCTCCCTGCAGTCTTACGAGCAGTACTTC,CASSSLQSYEQYF
.,TRBJ2-2,few,TRBV5-6,TGTGCCAGCAGCTTGGCACCAACCGCGAACACCGGGGAGCTGTTTTTT,CASSLAPTANTGELFF
.,TRBJ2-7,.,TRBV7-2,TGTGCCAGCAGCTCGACCCTGGGAGGAATGGGCGAGCAGTACTTC,CASSSTLGGMGEQYF
.,TRBJ1-1,.,TRBV21-1,TGTGCCAGCAGCACAAGGGAGGCTTTCAGTCAAGCTTTCTTT,CASSTREAFSQAFF
.,TRBJ2-7,few,TRBV5-6,TGTGCCAGCAGACCCACAGGCACCTACGAGCAGTACTTC,CASRPTGTYEQYF
TRBD2,TRBJ2-7,.,TRBV7-2,TGTGCCAGCAGCCCTAGCGGGAGTATCTACGAGCAGTACTTC,CASSPSGSIYEQYF
.,TRBJ2-3,.,TRBV21-1,TGTGCCAGCAGCAAAGGCTGGACTAGCGGGAGTGCAGATACGCAGTATTTT,CASSKGWTSGSADTQYF
.,TRBJ2-7,many,TRBV5-1,TGCGCCAGCAGCTTGCAGGGTAGCGAGCAGTACTTC,CASSLQGSEQYF
TRBD2,TRBJ2-3,few,TRBV14,TGTGCCAGCAGCCAAGATTTCAGCGGGAGGGCCAAAGATACGCAGTATTTT,CASSQDFSGRAKDTQYF
.,TRBJ1-1,few,TRBV3-1,TGTGCCAGCAGCCAAGATCAAGATTCGATCAGGGCACTATTGAACACTGAAGCTTTCTTT,CASSQDQDSIRALLNTEAFF
.,TRBJ2-2,few,TRBV5-1,TGCGCCAGCAGCTTGGATCGACCGTCTTTACTCGGGGAGCTGTTTTTT,CASSLDRPSLLGELFF
.,TRBJ2-7,.,TRBV12-3/TRBV12-4,TGTGCCAGCAGTTTTATGGCCACGCACGAGCAGTACTTC,CASSFMATHEQYF
.,TRBJ1-2,few,TRBV19,TGTGCCAGTAGTATACGACCCGGGGGGCTTTATGGCTACACCTTC,CASSIRPGGLYGYTF
.,TRBJ1-1,.,TRBV7-8,TGTGCCAGCAGCTTAGTGGCGGCGAACACTGAAGCTTTCTTT,CASSLVAANTEAFF
TRBD1,TRBJ2-5,few,TRBV3-1,TGTGCCAGCAGCCAGTACGTCTCCGGGACAGGATTTTACCAAGAGACCCAGTACTTC,CASSQYVSGTGFYQETQYF
TRBD1,TRBJ2-7,few,TRBV28,TGTGCCAGCACCCATAGGGGACAGGGGGCCTACGAGCAGTACTTC,CASTHRGQGAYEQYF
.,TRBJ2-2,.,TRBV28,TGTGCCAGCAGTCCGTCACAGGGAACCGGGGAGCTGTTTTTT,CASSPSQGTGELFF
TRBD1,TRBJ2-1,.,TRBV5-1,TGCGCCAGCAGCGTACAGGGGGCAGTCTACAATGAGCAGTTCTTC,CASSVQGAVYNEQFF
.,TRBJ1-5,few,TRBV28,TGTGCCAGCAGTTTGAGGGCGGGTGTGACCAATCAGCCCCAGCATTTT,CASSLRAGVTNQPQHF
.,TRBJ2-7,.,TRBV12-3/TRBV12-4,TGTGCCAGCAGTTTCGTCCAGGGGCCGAGCTCCTACGAGCAGTACTTC,CASSFVQGPSSYEQYF
.,TRBJ1-1,few,TRBV6-5,TGTGCCAGCAGTTACGGTCAGACCCATCGAGGGACTGAAGCTTTCTTT,CASSYGQTHRGTEAFF
.,TRBJ2-1,few,TRBV7-8,TGTGCCAGCAGCTTAGTACCTTCGAGTGAGCAGTTCTTC,CASSLVPSSEQFF
TRBD1,TRBJ1-1,many,TRBV5-1,TGCGCCAGCAGCCGCGGACAGGGCACTGAAGCTTTCTTT,CASSRGQGTEAFF